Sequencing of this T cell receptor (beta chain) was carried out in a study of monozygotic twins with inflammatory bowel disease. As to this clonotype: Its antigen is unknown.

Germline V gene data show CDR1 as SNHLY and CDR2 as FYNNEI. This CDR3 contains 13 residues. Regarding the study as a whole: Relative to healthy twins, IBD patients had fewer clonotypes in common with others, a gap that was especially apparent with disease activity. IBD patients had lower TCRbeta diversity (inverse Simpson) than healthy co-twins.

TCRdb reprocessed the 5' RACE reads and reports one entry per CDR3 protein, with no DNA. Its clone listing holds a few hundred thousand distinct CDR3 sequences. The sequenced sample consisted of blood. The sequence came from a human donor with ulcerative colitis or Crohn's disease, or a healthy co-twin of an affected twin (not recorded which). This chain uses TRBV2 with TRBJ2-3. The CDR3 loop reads CASSDAATHTQYF.